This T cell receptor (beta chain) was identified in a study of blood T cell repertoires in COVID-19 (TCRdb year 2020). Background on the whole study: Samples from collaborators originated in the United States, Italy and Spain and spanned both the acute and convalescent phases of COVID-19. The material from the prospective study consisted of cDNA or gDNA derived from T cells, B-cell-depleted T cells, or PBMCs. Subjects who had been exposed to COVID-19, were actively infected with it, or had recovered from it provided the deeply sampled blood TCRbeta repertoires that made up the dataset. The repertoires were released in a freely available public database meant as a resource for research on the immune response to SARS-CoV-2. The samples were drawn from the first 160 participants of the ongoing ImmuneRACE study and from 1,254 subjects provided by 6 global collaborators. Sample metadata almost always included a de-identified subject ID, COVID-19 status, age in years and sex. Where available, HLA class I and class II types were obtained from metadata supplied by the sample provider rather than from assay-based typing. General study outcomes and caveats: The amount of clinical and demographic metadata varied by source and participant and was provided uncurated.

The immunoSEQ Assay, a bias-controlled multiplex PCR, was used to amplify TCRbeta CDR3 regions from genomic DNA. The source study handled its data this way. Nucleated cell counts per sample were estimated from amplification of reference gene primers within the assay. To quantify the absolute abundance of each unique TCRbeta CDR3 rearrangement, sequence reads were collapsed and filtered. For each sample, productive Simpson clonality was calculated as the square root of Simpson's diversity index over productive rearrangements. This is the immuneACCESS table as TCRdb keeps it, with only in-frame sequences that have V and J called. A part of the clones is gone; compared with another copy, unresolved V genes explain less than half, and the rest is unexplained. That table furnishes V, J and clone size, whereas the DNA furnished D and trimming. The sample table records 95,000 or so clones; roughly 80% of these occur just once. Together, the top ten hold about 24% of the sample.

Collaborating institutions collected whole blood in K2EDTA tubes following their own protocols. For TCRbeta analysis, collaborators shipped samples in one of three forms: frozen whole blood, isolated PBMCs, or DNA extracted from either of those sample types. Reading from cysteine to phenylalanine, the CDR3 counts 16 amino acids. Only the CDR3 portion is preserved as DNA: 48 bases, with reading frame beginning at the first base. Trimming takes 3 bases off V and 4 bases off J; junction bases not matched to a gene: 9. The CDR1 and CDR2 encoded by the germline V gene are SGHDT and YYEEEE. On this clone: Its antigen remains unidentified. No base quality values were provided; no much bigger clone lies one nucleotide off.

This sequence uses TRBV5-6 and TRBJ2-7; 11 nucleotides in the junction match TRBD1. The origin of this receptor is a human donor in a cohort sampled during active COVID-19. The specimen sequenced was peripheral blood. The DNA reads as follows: TGTGCCAGCAGCTCCCGGGACAGGGGGACCCTATACGAGCAGTACTTC. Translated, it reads CASSSRDRGTLYEQYF.